This T cell receptor (beta chain) originates from a study of Ad26.COV2.S vaccination and SARS-CoV-2 variants. Treatment specified: 19 received Ad26.COV2.S at low or high dose, single or two shots; 5 received placebo; per-sample allocation not given. Each sample was drawn 63 days after the first injection (of vaccine or placebo). Study-wide results and limits: Following vaccination, spike-specific CD8+ and CD4+ T cell responses reportedly exhibited substantial breadth. It was vaccine recipients, not placebo recipients, who had the higher spike-specific TCR breadth.

The length of the CDR3 is 16 residues. The V and J ends lost 2 bases and 2 bases, in that order; junction bases with no gene match: 7. CDR1 is LNHDA, CDR2 SQIVND, per germline (reference sequence). Comments on this clone: Its target is unknown.

Sequencing was performed with immunoSEQ multiplex PCR; in TCRdb, only in-frame clones are kept and a portion is missing. In the table there are hundreds of thousands of clones, more than 70% of which are singletons. The clonotype was recovered from a person aged 18 to 65 who received the Ad26.COV2.S COVID-19 vaccine or a placebo. Material: peripheral blood, obtained in a trial of Ad26.COV2.S vaccine versus placebo. The genes are TRBV19 and TRBJ2-3; 7 nucleotides match TRBD2. DNA for the CDR3: TGTGCCAGTAGTATAAGGACCGGGAGGTCCACAGATACGCAGTATTTT. Protein: CASSIRTGRSTDTQYF.